The clone carrying this T cell receptor (beta chain) is medium-sized (0.01 to 0.1%). Its target is not known. These data belong to a study of early T cells in non-severe SARS-CoV-2 infection. Study-level information: The sequenced material was bulk RNA from unsorted whole blood, and its chains were unpaired. Overall study results and limits: In VDJdb matching, anti-spike CD8 responses were favored while private and CD4 specificities went missing.

Molecules of cDNA were individually given unique molecular identifiers that were attached to them. TCRdb re-called the 5' RACE reads through MiXCR, storing one row per CDR3 protein. The data contain tens of thousands of distinct CDR3 sequences, roughly 12% of them seen just once; the ten biggest clones take up approximately 2.5%. V gave up 1 base and J gave up 3 bases; unmatched junction bases: 15. The CDR3 is made up of 21 amino acids. CDR1 is SGHAT, CDR2 FQNNGV, per germline. The sequencing used whole blood, collected at baseline. This clonotype originated in an adult who was a healthcare worker with PCR-confirmed SARS-CoV-2 infection or an uninfected control (not recorded which). The chain uses TRBV11-2 and TRBJ2-3; 14 bases match TRBD2. As DNA, the CDR3 is TGTGCCAGCAGCTTAGCGCGACAAGGACTAGCGGGAGGTGGGGCGACAGATACGCAGTATTTT. Its translation is CASSLARQGLAGGGATDTQYF.